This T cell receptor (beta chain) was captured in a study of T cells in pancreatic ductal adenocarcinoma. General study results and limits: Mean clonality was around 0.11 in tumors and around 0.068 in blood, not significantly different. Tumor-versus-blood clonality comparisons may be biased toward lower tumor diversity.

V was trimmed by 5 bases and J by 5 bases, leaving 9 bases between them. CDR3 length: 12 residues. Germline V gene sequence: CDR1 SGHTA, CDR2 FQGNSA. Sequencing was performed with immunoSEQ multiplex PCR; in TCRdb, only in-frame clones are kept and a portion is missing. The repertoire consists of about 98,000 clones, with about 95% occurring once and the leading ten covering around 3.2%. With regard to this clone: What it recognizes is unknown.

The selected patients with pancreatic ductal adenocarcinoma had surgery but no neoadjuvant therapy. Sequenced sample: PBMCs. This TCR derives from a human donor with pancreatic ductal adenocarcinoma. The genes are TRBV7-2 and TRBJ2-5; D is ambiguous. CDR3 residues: CASSPSVETQYF. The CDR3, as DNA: TGTGCCAGCAGCCCCTCCGTGGAGACCCAGTACTTC.